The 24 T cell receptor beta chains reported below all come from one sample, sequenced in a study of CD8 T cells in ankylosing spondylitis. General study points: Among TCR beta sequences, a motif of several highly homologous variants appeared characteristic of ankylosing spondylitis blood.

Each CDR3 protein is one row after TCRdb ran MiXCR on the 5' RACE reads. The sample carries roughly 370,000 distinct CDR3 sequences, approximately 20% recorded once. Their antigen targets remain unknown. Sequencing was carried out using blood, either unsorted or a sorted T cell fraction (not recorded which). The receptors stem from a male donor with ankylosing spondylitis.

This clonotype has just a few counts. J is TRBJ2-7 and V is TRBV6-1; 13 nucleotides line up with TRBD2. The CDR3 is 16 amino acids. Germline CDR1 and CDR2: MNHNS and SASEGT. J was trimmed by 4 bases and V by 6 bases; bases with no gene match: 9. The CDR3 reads CASRLAGGPGSYEQYF. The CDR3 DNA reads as TGTGCCAGCAGACTAGCGGGAGGGCCAGGTTCGTACGAGCAGTACTTC.

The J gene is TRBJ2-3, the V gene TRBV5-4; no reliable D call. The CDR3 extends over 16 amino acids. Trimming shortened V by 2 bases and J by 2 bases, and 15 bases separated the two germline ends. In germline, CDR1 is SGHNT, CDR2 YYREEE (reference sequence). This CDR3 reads CASSLVSSRVTDTQYF. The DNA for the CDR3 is TGTGCCAGCAGCTTAGTAAGCAGCCGTGTCACAGATACGCAGTATTTT.

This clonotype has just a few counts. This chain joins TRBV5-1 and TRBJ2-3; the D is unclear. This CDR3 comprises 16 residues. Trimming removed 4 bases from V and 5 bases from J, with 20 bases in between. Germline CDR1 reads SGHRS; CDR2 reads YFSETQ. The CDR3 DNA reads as TGCGCCAGCAGCGCCCTCTTGCAGGTCGGTGTAGATACGCAGTATTTT. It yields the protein CASSALLQVGVDTQYF.

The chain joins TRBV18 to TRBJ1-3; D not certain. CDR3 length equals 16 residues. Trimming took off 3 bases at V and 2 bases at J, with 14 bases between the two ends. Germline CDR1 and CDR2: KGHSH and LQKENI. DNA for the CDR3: TGTGCCAGCTCACCCATGACTCAGGCGGCTGGAAACACCATATATTTT. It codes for CASSPMTQAAGNTIYF.

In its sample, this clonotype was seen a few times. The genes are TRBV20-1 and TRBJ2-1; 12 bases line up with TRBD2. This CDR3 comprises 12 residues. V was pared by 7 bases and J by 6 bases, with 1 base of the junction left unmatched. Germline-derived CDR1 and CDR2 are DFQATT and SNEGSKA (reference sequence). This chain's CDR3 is CSGTSGINEQFF. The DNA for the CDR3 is TGCAGTGGGACTAGCGGGATCAATGAGCAGTTCTTC.

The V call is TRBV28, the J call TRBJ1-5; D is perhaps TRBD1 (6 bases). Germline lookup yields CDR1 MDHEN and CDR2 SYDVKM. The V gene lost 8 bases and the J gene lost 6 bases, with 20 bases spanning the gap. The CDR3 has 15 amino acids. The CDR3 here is CASSNRGRARQPQHF. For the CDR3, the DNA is TGTGCCAGCTCCAATAGGGGGAGGGCGCGTCAGCCCCAGCATTTT.

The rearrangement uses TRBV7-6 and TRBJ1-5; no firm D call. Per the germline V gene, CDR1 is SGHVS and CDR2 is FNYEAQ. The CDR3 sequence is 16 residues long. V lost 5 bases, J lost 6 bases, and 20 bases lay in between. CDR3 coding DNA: TGTGCCAGCAGCCCCCACGGCCATAGTCCCGCTCAGCCCCAGCATTTT. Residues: CASSPHGHSPAQPQHF.

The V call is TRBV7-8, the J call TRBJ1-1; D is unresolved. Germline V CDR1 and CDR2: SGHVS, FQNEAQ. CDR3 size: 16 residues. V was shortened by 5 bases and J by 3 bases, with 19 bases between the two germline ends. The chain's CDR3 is CASSPYRVSGYTEAFF. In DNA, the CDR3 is TGTGCCAGCAGCCCTTATCGTGTGAGTGGGTACACTGAAGCTTTCTTT.

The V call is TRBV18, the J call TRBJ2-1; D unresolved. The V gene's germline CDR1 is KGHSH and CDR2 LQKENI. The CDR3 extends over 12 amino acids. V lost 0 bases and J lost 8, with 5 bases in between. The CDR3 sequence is CASSPPGDEQFF. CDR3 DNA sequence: TGTGCCAGCTCACCACCGGGCGATGAGCAGTTCTTC.

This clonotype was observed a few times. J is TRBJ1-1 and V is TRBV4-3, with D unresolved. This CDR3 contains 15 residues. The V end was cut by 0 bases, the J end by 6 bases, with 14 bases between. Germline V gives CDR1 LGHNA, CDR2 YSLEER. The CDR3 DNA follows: TGCGCCAGCAGCCAAGATTGGACGGTCGGCGCTGAAGCTTTCTTT. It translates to CASSQDWTVGAEAFF.

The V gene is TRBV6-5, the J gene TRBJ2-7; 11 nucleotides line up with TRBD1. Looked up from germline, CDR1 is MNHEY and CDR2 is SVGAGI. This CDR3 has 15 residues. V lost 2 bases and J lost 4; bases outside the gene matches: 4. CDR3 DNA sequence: TGTGCCAGCAGTTACGGACAGGGGGCTGCTTACGAGCAGTACTTC. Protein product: CASSYGQGAAYEQYF.

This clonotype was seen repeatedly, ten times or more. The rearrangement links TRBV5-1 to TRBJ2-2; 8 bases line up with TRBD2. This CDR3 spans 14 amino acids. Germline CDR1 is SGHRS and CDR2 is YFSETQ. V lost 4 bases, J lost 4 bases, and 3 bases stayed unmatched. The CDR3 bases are TGCGCCAGCAGCGCCGGACTAGCCACCGGGGAGCTGTTTTTT. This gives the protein CASSAGLATGELFF.

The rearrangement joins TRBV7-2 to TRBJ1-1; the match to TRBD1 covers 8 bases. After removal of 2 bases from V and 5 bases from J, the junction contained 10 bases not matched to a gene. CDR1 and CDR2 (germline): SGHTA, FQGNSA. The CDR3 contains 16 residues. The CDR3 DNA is TGTGCCAGCAGCTTAACACCCCCAGGGGGCGGTACTGAAGCTTTCTTT. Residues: CASSLTPPGGGTEAFF.

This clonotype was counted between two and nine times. CDR3 region: CASSFGENTGELFF. CDR3 in DNA: TGCGCCAGCAGCTTCGGGGAAAACACCGGGGAGCTGTTTTTT. This chain uses TRBV5-1 with TRBJ2-2; a weak D match, TRBD2 (5 bases). Germline V gene data show CDR1 as SGHRS and CDR2 as YFSETQ. CDR3 size: 14 residues. V shed 2 bases and J shed 2 bases, with 7 bases lying between them.

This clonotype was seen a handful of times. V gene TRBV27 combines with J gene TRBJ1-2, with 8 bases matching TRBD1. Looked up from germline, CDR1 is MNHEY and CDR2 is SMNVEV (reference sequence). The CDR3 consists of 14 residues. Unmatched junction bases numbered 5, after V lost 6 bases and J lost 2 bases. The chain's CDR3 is CASSTGGFNYGYTF. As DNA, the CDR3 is TGTGCCAGCAGCACAGGGGGGTTCAACTATGGCTACACCTTC.

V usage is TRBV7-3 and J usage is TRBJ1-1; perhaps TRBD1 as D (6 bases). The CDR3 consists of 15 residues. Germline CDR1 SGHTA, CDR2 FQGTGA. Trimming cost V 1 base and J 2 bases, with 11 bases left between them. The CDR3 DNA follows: TGTGCCAGCAGCTTAAACGCAGGGGCTAACACTGAAGCTTTCTTT. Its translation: CASSLNAGANTEAFF.

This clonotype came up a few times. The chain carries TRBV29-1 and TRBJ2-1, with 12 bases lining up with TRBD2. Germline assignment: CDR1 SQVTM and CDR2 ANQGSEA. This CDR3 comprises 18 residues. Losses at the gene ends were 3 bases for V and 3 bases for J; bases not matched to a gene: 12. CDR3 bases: TGCAGCGTTGAGTCGGCTAGCGGGAGGGCCTTCCTCTACAATGAGCAGTTCTTC. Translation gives CSVESASGRAFLYNEQFF.

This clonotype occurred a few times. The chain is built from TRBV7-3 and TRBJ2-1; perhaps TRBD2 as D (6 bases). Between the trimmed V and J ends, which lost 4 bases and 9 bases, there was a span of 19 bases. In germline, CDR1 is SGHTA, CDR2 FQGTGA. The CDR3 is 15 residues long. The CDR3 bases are TGTGCCAGCAGCTCTGAGCGGGCCGCGGTTCTTGAGCAGTTCTTC. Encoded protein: CASSSERAAVLEQFF.

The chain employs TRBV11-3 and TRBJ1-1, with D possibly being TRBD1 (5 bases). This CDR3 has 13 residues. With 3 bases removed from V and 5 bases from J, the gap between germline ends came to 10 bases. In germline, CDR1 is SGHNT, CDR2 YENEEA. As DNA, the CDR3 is TGTGCCAGCAGCTTTTTAACAGGTACTGAAGCTTTCTTT. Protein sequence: CASSFLTGTEAFF. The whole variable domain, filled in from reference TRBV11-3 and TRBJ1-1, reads EAGVVQSPRYKIIEKKQPVAFWCNPISGHNTLYWYLQNLGQGPELLIRYENEEAVDDSQLPKDRFSAERLKGVDSTLKIQPAELGDSAVYLCASSFLTGTEAFFGQGTRLTVV.

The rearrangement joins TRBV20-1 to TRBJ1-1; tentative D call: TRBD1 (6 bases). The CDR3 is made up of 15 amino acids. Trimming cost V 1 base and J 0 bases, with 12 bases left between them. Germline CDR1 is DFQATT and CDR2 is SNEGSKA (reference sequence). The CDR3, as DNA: TGCAGTGCTAGAGCGGGGGCAGACATGAACACTGAAGCTTTCTTT. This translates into CSARAGADMNTEAFF.

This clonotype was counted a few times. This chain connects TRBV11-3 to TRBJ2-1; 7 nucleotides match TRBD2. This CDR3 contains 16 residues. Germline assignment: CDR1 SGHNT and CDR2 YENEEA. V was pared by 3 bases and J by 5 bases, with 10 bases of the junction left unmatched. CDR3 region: CASSFGAGLADNEQFF. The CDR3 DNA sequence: TGTGCCAGCAGCTTTGGGGCCGGGCTAGCGGACAATGAGCAGTTCTTC.

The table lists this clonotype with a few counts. The CDR3 spells CASSQDRRVGGTQETQYF. CDR3 coding DNA: TGCGCCAGCAGCCAAGATCGGAGAGTGGGGGGAACACAAGAGACCCAGTACTTC. The genes are TRBV4-1 and TRBJ2-5, with a tentative D call TRBD2 (6 bases). Germline CDR1 MGHRA, CDR2 YSYEKL. V was trimmed by 0 bases and J by 2 bases, leaving 19 bases between them. CDR3 length: 18 amino acids.

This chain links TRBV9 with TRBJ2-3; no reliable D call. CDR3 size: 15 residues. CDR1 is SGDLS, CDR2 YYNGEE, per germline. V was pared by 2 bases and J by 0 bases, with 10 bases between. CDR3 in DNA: TGTGCCAGCAGCGTTCAGGCTCCTAGCACAGATACGCAGTATTTT. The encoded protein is CASSVQAPSTDTQYF.

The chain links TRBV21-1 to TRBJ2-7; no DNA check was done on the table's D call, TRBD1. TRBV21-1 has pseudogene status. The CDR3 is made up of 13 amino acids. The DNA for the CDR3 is TGTGCCAGAAGCAACGGGGGGTTCTACGAGCAGTACTTC. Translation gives CARSNGGFYEQYF.